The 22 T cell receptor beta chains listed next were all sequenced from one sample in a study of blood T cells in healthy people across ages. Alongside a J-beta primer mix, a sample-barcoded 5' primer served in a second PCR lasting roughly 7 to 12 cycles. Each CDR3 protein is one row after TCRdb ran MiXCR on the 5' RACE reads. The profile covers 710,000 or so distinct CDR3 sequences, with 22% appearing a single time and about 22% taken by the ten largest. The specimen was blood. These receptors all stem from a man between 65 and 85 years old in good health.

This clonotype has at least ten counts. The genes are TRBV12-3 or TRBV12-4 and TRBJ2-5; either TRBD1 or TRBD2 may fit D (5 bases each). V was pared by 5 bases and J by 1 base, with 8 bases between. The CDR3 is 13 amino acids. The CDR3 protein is CASSPGAQETQYF. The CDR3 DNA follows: TGTGCCAGCAGTCCCGGGGCCCAAGAGACCCAGTACTTC.

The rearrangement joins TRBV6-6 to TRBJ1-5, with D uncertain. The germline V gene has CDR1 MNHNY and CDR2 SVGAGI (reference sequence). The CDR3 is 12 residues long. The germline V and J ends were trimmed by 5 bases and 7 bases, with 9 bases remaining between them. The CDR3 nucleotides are TGTGCCAGCAGTCCCCTCGGGCAGCCCCAGCATTTT. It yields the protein CASSPLGQPQHF.

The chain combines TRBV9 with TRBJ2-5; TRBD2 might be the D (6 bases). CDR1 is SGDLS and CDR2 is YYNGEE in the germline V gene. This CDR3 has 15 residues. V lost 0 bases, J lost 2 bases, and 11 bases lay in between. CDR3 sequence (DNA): TGTGCCAGCAGCGTAGACCCCCGGGGGCAAGAGACCCAGTACTTC. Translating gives CASSVDPRGQETQYF.

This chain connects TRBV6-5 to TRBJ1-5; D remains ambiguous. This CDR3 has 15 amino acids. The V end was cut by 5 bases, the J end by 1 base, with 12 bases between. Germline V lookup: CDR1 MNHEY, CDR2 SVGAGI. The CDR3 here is CASSPTGQSNQPQHF. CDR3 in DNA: TGTGCCAGCAGTCCTACGGGTCAGAGCAATCAGCCCCAGCATTTT.

CDR3 sequence reads: CAISEGRQGGGEQYF. The CDR3 DNA sequence: TGTGCCATCAGTGAGGGGCGACAGGGTGGTGGCGAGCAGTACTTC. The rearrangement joins TRBV10-3 to TRBJ2-5, with 7 bases lining up with TRBD1. The J call may not be correct, given that the DNA end is closer to TRBJ2-7. The CDR3 covers 15 residues. Per the germline V gene, CDR1 is ENHRY and CDR2 is SYGVKD.

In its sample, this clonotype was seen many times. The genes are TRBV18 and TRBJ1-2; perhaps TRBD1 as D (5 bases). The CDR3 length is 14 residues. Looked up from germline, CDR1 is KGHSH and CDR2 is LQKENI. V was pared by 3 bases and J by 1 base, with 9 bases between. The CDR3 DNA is TGTGCCAGCTCACCGGGACTCTATAACTATGGCTACACCTTC. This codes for CASSPGLYNYGYTF.

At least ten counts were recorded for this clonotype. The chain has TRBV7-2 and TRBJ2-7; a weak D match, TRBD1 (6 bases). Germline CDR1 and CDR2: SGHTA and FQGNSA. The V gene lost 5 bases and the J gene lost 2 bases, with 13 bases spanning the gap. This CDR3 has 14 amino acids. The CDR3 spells CASSPEWDTYEQYF. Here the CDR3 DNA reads TGTGCCAGCAGCCCGGAGTGGGACACCTACGAGCAGTACTTC. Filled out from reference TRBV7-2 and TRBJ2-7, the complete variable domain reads GAGVSQSPSNKVTEKGKDVELRCDPISGHTALYWYRQSLGQGLEFLIYFQGNSAPDKSGLPSDRFSAERTGGSVSTLTIQRTQQEDSAVYLCASSPEWDTYEQYFGPGTRLTVT.

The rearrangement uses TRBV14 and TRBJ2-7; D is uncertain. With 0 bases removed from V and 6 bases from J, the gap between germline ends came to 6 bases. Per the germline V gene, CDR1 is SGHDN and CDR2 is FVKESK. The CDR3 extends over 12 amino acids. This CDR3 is CASSQEWAEQYF. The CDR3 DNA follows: TGTGCCAGCAGCCAAGAATGGGCCGAGCAGTACTTC.

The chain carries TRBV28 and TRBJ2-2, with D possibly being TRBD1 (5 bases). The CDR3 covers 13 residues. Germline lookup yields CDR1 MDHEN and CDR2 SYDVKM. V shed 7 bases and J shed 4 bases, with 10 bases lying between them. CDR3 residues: CASTAGFTGELFF. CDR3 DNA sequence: TGTGCCAGCACCGCAGGGTTCACCGGGGAGCTGTTTTTT.

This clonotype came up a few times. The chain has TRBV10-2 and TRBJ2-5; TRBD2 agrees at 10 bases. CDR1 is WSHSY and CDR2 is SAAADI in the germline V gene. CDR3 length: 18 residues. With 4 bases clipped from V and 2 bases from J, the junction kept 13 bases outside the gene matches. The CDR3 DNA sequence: TGCGCCAGCAGTGGAGCCAGCGGGGGGGCCCTGTGGCAAGAGACCCAGTACTTC. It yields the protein CASSGASGGALWQETQYF.

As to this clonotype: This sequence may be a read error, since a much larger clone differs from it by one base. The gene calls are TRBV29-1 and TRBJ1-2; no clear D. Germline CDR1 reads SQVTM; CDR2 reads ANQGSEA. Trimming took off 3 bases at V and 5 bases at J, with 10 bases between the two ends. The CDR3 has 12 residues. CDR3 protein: CSVEVAAYGYTF. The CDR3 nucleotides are TGCAGCGTTGAGGTAGCAGCTTATGGCTACACCTTC.

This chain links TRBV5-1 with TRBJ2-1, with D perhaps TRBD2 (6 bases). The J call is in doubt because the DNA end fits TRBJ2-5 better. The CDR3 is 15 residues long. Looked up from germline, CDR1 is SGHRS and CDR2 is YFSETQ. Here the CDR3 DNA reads TGCGCCAGCAGCTTGGCAGGAGGGGACCAAGAGACCCAGTACTTC. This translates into CASSLAGGDQETQYF.

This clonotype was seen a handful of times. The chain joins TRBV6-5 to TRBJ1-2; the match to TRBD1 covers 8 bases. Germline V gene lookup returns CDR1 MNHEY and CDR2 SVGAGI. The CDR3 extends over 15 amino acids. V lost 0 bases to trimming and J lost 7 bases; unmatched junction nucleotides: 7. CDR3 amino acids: CASSYSYQGARGYTF. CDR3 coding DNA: TGTGCCAGCAGTTACTCATACCAGGGGGCGCGTGGCTACACCTTC.

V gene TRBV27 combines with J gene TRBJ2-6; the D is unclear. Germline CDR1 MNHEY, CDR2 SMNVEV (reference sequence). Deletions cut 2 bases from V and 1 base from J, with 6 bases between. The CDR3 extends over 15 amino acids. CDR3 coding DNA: TGTGCCAGCAGTTTAGATTGGTCTGGGGCCAACGTCCTGACTTTC. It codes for CASSLDWSGANVLTF.

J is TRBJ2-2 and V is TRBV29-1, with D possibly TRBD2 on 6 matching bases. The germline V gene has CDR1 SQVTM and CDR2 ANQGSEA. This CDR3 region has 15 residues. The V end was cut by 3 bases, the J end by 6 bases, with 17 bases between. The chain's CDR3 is CSVEGGDFYAGELFF. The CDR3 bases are TGCAGCGTTGAGGGGGGAGATTTTTACGCCGGGGAGCTGTTTTTT.

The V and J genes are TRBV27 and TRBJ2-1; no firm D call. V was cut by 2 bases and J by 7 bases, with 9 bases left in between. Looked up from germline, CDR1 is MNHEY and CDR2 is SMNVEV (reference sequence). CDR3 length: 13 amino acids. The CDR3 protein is CASSLLERNEQFF. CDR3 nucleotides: TGTGCCAGCAGTTTACTAGAGAGGAATGAGCAGTTCTTC.

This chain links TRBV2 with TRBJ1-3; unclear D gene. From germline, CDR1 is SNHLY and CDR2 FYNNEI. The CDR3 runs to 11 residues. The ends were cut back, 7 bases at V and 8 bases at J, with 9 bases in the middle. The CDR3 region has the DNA TGTGCCAGCAAGTCGGAGTACACCATATATTTT. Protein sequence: CASKSEYTIYF.

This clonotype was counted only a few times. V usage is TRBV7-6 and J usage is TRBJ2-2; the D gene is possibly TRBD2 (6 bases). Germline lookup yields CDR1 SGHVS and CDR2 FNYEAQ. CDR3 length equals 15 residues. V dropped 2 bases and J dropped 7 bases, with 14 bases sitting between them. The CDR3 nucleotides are TGTGCCAGCAGCTTACGCTCTCCGGGAGTCGGGGAGCTGTTTTTT. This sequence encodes CASSLRSPGVGELFF.

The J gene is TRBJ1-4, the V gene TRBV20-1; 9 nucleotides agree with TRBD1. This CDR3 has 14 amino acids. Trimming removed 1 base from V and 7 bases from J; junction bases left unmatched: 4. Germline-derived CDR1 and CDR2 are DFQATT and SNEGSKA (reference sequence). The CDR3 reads CSARGGQGGEKLFF. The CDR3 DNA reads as TGCAGTGCTAGAGGGGGACAGGGCGGTGAAAAACTGTTTTTT.

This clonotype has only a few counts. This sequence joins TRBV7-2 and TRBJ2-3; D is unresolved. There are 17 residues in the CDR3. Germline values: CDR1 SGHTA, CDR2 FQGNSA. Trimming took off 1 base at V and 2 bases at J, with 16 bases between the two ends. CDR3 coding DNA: TGTGCCAGCAGCTTAGGGCAGAACCAGTACGTCACAGATACGCAGTATTTT. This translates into CASSLGQNQYVTDTQYF. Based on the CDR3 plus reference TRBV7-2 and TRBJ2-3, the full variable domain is GAGVSQSPSNKVTEKGKDVELRCDPISGHTALYWYRQSLGQGLEFLIYFQGNSAPDKSGLPSDRFSAERTGGSVSTLTIQRTQQEDSAVYLCASSLGQNQYVTDTQYFGPGTRLTVL.

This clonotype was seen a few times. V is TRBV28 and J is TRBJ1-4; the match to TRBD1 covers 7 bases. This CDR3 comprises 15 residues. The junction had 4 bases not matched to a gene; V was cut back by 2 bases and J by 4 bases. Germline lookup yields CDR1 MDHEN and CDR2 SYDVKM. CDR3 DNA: TGTGCCAGCAGTTTACCGGGACAGCTTAATGAAAAACTGTTTTTT. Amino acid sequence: CASSLPGQLNEKLFF.

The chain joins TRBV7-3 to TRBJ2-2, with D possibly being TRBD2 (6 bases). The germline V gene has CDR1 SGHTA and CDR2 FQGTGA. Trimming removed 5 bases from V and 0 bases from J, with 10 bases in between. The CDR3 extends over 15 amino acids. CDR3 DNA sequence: TGTGCCAGCAGCGCGGGGAACGCGAACACCGGGGAGCTGTTTTTT. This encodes CASSAGNANTGELFF.